This T cell receptor beta chain was obtained from a study of T cells after yellow fever vaccination. Study results and caveats: Only a minor proportion of clonotypes was detected across both CD4 and CD8 compartments. When the response was secondary, it was weaker but reached its peak faster, day 5 versus 15.

Trimming shortened V by 2 bases and J by 7 bases, and 6 bases separated the two germline ends. Per germline, CDR1 SGHVS and CDR2 FQNEAQ. There are 12 residues in the CDR3. From the 5' RACE reads, TCRdb called clonotypes with MiXCR, one entry per CDR3 protein. The sample records 150,000 or so distinct CDR3 sequences, approximately 9.7% being singletons. In its sample, this clonotype was seen many times. Its specificity is not known. The sequence derives from a man between 18 and 29 years old who received the YFV17D yellow fever vaccine. This rearrangement joins TRBV7-8 to TRBJ2-1; D is perhaps TRBD1 (6 bases). The input for sequencing was CD8+ T cells sorted from PBMCs, taken 45 days after the yellow fever booster vaccination. CDR3 sequence reads: CASSLRGNEQFF. In nucleotides, the CDR3 is TGTGCCAGCAGCTTAAGGGGGAATGAGCAGTTCTTC.